The T cell receptor beta chain under discussion was sequenced for a study of T cells in Graves' hyperthyroidism and ophthalmopathy (dated by TCRdb to between 2019 and 2020). With respect to the entire study: Peripheral blood was collected at initial diagnosis, before any treatment. A discovery cohort of about a hundred patients, about 40 with Graves' ophthalmopathy and roughly 59 with stable Graves' hyperthyroidism, was used to find distinguishing TCR V-J signatures. The paper describes TCR Vbeta CDR3 sequencing of around 130 peripheral blood samples, made up of roughly 40 ophthalmopathy patients, some 80 hyperthyroidism patients and 17 progressor patients. The roughly 90 discovery patients were divided at random into training and test sets in a 7:3 ratio. In addition, the study compared T-cell repertoires in thyroid tissue and in blood from roughly 6 Graves' hyperthyroidism patients. An independent validation cohort of under 20 hyperthyroidism patients and roughly 16 patients who later progressed to ophthalmopathy tested prospective prediction of ophthalmopathy. After blood sampling, hyperthyroidism patients were treated with methimazole at a starting dose of 30 mg daily, and ophthalmopathy patients were treated with high-dose intravenous methylprednisolone.

The TCR beta CDR3 regions were amplified from RNA transcripts. The TCR CDR3 was subjected to a first round of RT-PCR using the HTBI primer set and the Qiagen OneStep RT-PCR kit. The libraries were constructed in a second round of multiplex PCR and then size-selected and purified. The libraries were sequenced on an Illumina HiSeq2000 using paired-end 100 bp reads. On the study's bioinformatics: SOAPnuke was used to process the raw data, throwing out any read that contained adapters or uncalled bases, had a mean Phred below 15, or lacked an exact constant-primer or identifier match. High-quality paired reads were merged using COPE v1.2.5, and each unique nucleotide sequence was defined as a clonotype. MiTCR v1.1 was used to align the clonotypes against IMGT TRBV, TRBD and TRBJ reference segments. The analysis included only V-J combinations with a frequency above 0.0001, which together covered 98% to 99.2% of the repertoires. A TCS score was defined as the ratio of F50 (clonal expansion) to E x V (chaos), with BLOSUM62-based TCRdist applied between CDR3 peptides within each V-J. Welch's t-statistics and random forest reduced roughly 530 V-J features to 10 to 15, which were used in a naive Bayes classifier (R e1071). The raw public data were reprocessed by TCRdb itself: fastp quality trimming at Q25, MiXCR clonotype calling, in-frame beta chains only. Here each entry gathers all rows of one CDR3 protein and keeps the most common genes and DNA. The V and J calls and clone size are TCRdb's, not the authors'. Here the sample has roughly 570,000 distinct CDR3 sequences; 15% to 18% occur a single time. The ten largest clones take up around 7.3% of the sample.

The paper as a whole reports these results and caveats: In validation, the model predicted progression to ophthalmopathy with approximately 69% sensitivity and 72% to 75% specificity, a median of about six months before onset. Ophthalmopathy was separated from stable hyperthyroidism by a 13 V-J signature model, with about 86% sensitivity and about 81% specificity obtained in cross-validation and 80%/75% obtained in testing. No statistical method was used to fix the sample size in advance, and group allocation was not hidden from the investigators. Most expanded thyroid clonotypes (frequency above 0.001) were also detected in blood, a finding suggesting that blood repertoires may reflect thyroid immune responses.

Stable Graves' hyperthyroidism was defined as no progression to ophthalmopathy during 18 months of follow-up. Hyperthyroidism patients were aged 18 to 65 years and newly diagnosed, with disease duration of less than 2 months. Any patient with an uncontrolled infection, another autoimmune disease, pregnancy or lactation was excluded. Clinical symptoms, serum thyroxine and TRAb, thyroid ultrasound, and orbital computed tomography formed the basis for the diagnoses. Ficoll-Paque density gradient centrifugation was used to isolate PBMCs from around 10 ml of fresh peripheral blood. Total RNA was extracted with Trizol reagent, and quality was checked on an Agilent 2100 Bioanalyzer. V was cut back by 5 bases and J by 0 bases, leaving a gap of 10 bases between them. The CDR3 spans 14 residues, from the cysteine through the phenylalanine. Only the CDR3 DNA is retained, 42 bases long and in frame from the first base. The CDR1 and CDR2 encoded by the germline V gene are SGHVS and FNYEAQ.

This clonotype was counted only a few times. No cognate antigen has been identified for it. There are no base qualities to consult, and no much larger clone falls within one base. This sequence uses TRBV7-6 and TRBJ1-1, with the D gene call left open. The TCR comes from a woman aged 25 to 39 with Graves' hyperthyroidism. Sequencing was carried out using blood. The DNA sequence is given as TGTGCCAGCAGCCCGGCCCTCCTGAACACTGAAGCTTTCTTT. Its protein reads: CASSPALLNTEAFF.